The T cell receptor beta chain under discussion was sequenced for a study of early T cells in non-severe SARS-CoV-2 infection. This clonotype was picked up many times. TCRdb passed the 5' RACE reads through MiXCR, listing each CDR3 protein once. In the table there are some 46,000 distinct CDR3 sequences, roughly 10% of which are singletons. The CDR3 length is 15 residues. Germline CDR1 SEHNR, CDR2 FQNEAQ (reference sequence). The germline V and J ends were trimmed by 8 bases and 1 base, with 14 bases remaining between them. Material: whole blood. This chain links TRBV7-9 with TRBJ1-4; D might be TRBD1 (6 bases). This clonotype originated in an adult who was a healthcare worker with PCR-confirmed SARS-CoV-2 infection or an uninfected control (not recorded which). The CDR3 DNA is TGTGCCAGCGGAGTTTCGGGACAAACTAATGAAAAACTGTTTTTT. Translation gives CASGVSGQTNEKLFF.